What follows are 8 T cell receptor beta chains derived from one specimen sequenced in a study of cytomegalovirus exposure and HLA in healthy donors. In the PCR, 60 Vbeta and 13 Jbeta primers were used. TCRdb keeps only in-frame clones here, not all; method: immunoSEQ multiplex PCR. Of about 120,000 clones listed, around 77% are singletons. The sequencing sample was made of PBMCs. These receptors originate from a man aged 18 to 30 in good health and CMV-seropositive.

This chain links TRBV7-9 with TRBJ2-5; 8 bases align to TRBD1. Per the germline V gene, CDR1 is SEHNR and CDR2 is FQNEAQ (reference sequence). After removal of 1 base from V and 3 bases from J, the junction contained 7 bases not matched to a gene. This CDR3 comprises 16 residues. CDR3 protein: CASSLGSGGQKETQYF. The CDR3, as DNA: TGTGCCAGCAGCTTAGGGTCAGGGGGCCAAAAAGAGACCCAGTACTTC.

The rearrangement uses TRBV7-8 and TRBJ1-2; D is uncertain. V lost 5 bases and J lost 5, with 12 bases in between. The germline V gene has CDR1 SGHVS and CDR2 FQNEAQ. There are 13 residues in the CDR3. The CDR3 reads CASSLQSLYGYTF. Here the CDR3 DNA reads TGTGCCAGCAGCCTACAGAGTCTTTATGGCTACACCTTC.

There are a few counts of this clone. This CDR3 is CASSEALGAVHGYTF. For the CDR3, the DNA is TGTGCCAGCAGTGAAGCCCTTGGGGCGGTTCATGGCTACACCTTC. V gene TRBV2 combines with J gene TRBJ1-2, with D possibly being TRBD1 (5 bases). V lost 0 bases to trimming and J lost 6 bases, with 14 bases between them. This CDR3 region has 15 residues. The germline V gene has CDR1 SNHLY and CDR2 FYNNEI.

The V gene is TRBV12-5, the J gene TRBJ1-1; 9 bases line up with TRBD1. Germline CDR1 and CDR2: LGHNT and FRNRAP. This CDR3 contains 15 residues. The J segment lost 4 bases and the V segment lost 5 bases, leaving 8 bases of the junction unmatched. Here the CDR3 DNA reads TGTGCTAGTGGTACAGGGGGCGAGTGGAGCACTGAAGCTTTCTTT. This translates into CASGTGGEWSTEAFF.

To note about this clone: A read error may produce the germline difference seen at one junction end. V is TRBV9 and J is TRBJ2-6, with a possible D match to TRBD1 (5 bases). The CDR3 totals 16 residues. In germline, CDR1 is SGDLS, CDR2 YYNGEE. CDR3 in amino acids: CASSGRVTSGANGLTF. CDR3 DNA: TGTGCCAGCAGTGGCAGGGTGACCTCTGGGGCCAACGGCCTGACTTTC. Full variable domain (rest looked up from reference TRBV9 and TRBJ2-6): DSGVTQTPKHLITATGQRVTLRCSPRSGDLSVYWYQQSLDQGLQFLIQYYNGEERAKGNILERFSAQQFPDLHSELNLSSLELGDSALYFCASSGRVTSGANGLTFGAGSRLTVL.

This chain joins TRBV19 and TRBJ1-2, with D perhaps matching TRBD1 (6 bases). V lost 7 bases to trimming and J lost 2 bases, with 8 bases between them. CDR1 and CDR2 from the germline V gene are LNHDA and SQIVND (reference sequence). The CDR3 is 12 residues long. The CDR3 protein is CASTTGNYGYTF. The DNA of the CDR3 is TGTGCCAGTACTACAGGGAACTATGGCTACACCTTC.

The chain has TRBV5-1 and TRBJ2-5; tentative D call: TRBD1 (6 bases). The better agreement between TRBJ2-7 and the DNA end casts doubt on the J call. Germline loops: CDR1 SGHRS, CDR2 YFSETQ. CDR3 size: 14 residues. The CDR3 reads CASTEGGRYYEQYF. The CDR3 DNA sequence: TGCGCCAGCACGGAAGGGGGACGGTACTACGAGCAGTACTTC.

The V gene is TRBV25-1, the J gene TRBJ2-5, with a tentative D call TRBD1 (6 bases). With the DNA end fitting TRBJ2-7 better, the J assignment may be wrong. Germline V CDR1 and CDR2: MGHDK, SYGVNS. CDR3 length: 15 amino acids. CDR3 nucleotide sequence: TGTGCCAGCAGTGAAGGGGGCAGGCCCCCCTACGAGCAGTACTTC. Amino acid sequence: CASSEGGRPPYEQYF.